Listed here are 9 T cell receptor beta chains from one sample, sequenced in a study of blood T cell repertoires in COVID-19. TCRdb's table, derived via immunoSEQ multiplex PCR, lists solely in-frame clones and lacks some. The sample records about 220,000 clones, roughly 88% being singletons. Sequencing input: peripheral blood. The receptors derive from a man aged 50 to 59 with active or convalescent COVID-19.

The J gene is TRBJ2-7, the V gene TRBV5-5; 7 nucleotides align to TRBD1. Trimming took 4 bases from V and 0 from J; bases not matched to a gene: 7. CDR1 is SGHKS and CDR2 is YYEKEE in the germline V gene (reference sequence). The CDR3 has 15 amino acids. In nucleotides, the CDR3 is TGTGCCAGCAGCCCGAGGGGGACAGTCTCCTACGAGCAGTACTTC. Protein: CASSPRGTVSYEQYF.

CDR3 DNA sequence: TGCGCCAGCAGCTTACTAGCGGGGGGCGACACCGGGGAGCTGTTTTTT. Protein product: CASSLLAGGDTGELFF. The rearrangement links TRBV5-1 to TRBJ2-2, with 12 bases identical to TRBD2. V lost 2 bases and J lost 3; bases outside the gene matches: 2. There are 16 residues in the CDR3. Germline V gene lookup returns CDR1 SGHRS and CDR2 YFSETQ.

The V gene is TRBV11-2, the J gene TRBJ2-4, with a possible D match to TRBD2 (5 bases). CDR3 size: 15 residues. Germline V lookup: CDR1 SGHAT, CDR2 FQNNGV. V was clipped by 3 bases and J by 1 base, with 10 bases between them. In nucleotides, the CDR3 is TGTGCCAGCAGCTTTAGGAGAGGGGCCAAAAACATTCAGTACTTC. Residues: CASSFRRGAKNIQYF. The variable domain in full, with the rest retrieved from reference TRBV11-2 and TRBJ2-4, is EAGVAQSPRYKIIEKRQSVAFWCNPISGHATLYWYQQILGQGPKLLIQFQNNGVVDDSQLPKDRFSAERLKGVDSTLKIQPAKLEDSAVYLCASSFRRGAKNIQYFGAGTRLSVL.

The rearrangement links TRBV6-5 to TRBJ1-5; D remains ambiguous. The germline V gene encodes CDR1 MNHEY and CDR2 SVGAGI. The CDR3 runs to 13 residues. V lost 7 bases to trimming and J lost 3 bases, with 10 bases between them. CDR3: CASKSAINQPQHF. CDR3 in DNA: TGTGCCAGCAAATCAGCGATCAATCAGCCCCAGCATTTT.

The V call is TRBV6-5, the J call TRBJ2-2, with D possibly being TRBD1 (5 bases). The V gene lost 2 bases and the J gene lost 5 bases, with 12 bases spanning the gap. The CDR3 runs to 15 residues. Germline values: CDR1 MNHEY, CDR2 SVGAGI. The CDR3 coding sequence is TGTGCCAGCAGTTACGGAAGGACAAATACCGGGGAGCTGTTTTTT. This codes for CASSYGRTNTGELFF.

The chain has TRBV2 and TRBJ1-2; D perhaps matches TRBD1 (5 bases). Per the germline V gene, CDR1 is SNHLY and CDR2 is FYNNEI. The length of the CDR3 is 13 residues. V was clipped by 3 bases and J by 5 bases, with 10 bases between them. CDR3 residues: CASSDQTVYGYTF. CDR3 DNA: TGTGCCAGCAGTGATCAGACAGTTTATGGCTACACCTTC.

The chain employs TRBV2 and TRBJ1-1; D is possibly TRBD1 (5 bases). Germline V CDR1 and CDR2: SNHLY, FYNNEI. The length of the CDR3 is 14 residues. Trimming took off 3 bases at V and 1 base at J, with 9 bases between the two ends. In nucleotides, the CDR3 is TGTGCCAGCAGTGAGGGACTCAAGAACACTGAAGCTTTCTTT. It yields the protein CASSEGLKNTEAFF. Full variable domain (remainder filled in from reference TRBV2 and TRBJ1-1): EPEVTQTPSHQVTQMGQEVILRCVPISNHLYFYWYRQILGQKVEFLVSFYNNEISEKSEIFDDQFSVERPDGSNFTLKIRSTKLEDSAMYFCASSEGLKNTEAFFGQGTRLTVV.

The J gene is TRBJ2-3, the V gene TRBV7-2; D call uncertain. The V gene's germline CDR1 is SGHTA and CDR2 FQGNSA. CDR3 length equals 15 residues. Trimming removed 1 base from V and 5 bases from J, with 13 bases in between. The CDR3: CASSLGIPLGDTQYF. The CDR3 DNA reads as TGTGCCAGCAGCTTAGGGATACCCCTAGGAGATACGCAGTATTTT.

J is TRBJ2-3 and V is TRBV2, with 7 bases lining up with TRBD2. Looked up from germline, CDR1 is SNHLY and CDR2 is FYNNEI. The CDR3 is 16 residues long. V trimming: 3 bases; J trimming: 3 bases; junction bases outside the gene matches: 9. In DNA form, the CDR3 reads TGTGCCAGCAGTGAGCTTCGCGGGAGTTTTACAGATACGCAGTATTTT. Translating it yields CASSELRGSFTDTQYF. Full variable domain (rest looked up from reference TRBV2 and TRBJ2-3): EPEVTQTPSHQVTQMGQEVILRCVPISNHLYFYWYRQILGQKVEFLVSFYNNEISEKSEIFDDQFSVERPDGSNFTLKIRSTKLEDSAMYFCASSELRGSFTDTQYFGPGTRLTVL.